The entry below gives a single TCR beta chain sequence along with its context. The antigen is unknown. TCRdb reanalysed the 5' RACE reads using MiXCR and keeps one entry per CDR3 protein. The sample yields a few hundred thousand distinct CDR3 sequences, 20% to 25% seen once. This specimen belongs to a study of T-cell memory formation after mild COVID-19. General study points: A subset of responding clones appeared in pre-infection memory, suggesting cross-reactive memory joined.

V was shortened by 1 base and J by 8 bases, with 14 bases between the two germline ends. This CDR3 is built from 14 residues. In germline, CDR1 is LGHDT, CDR2 YNNKEL (reference sequence). V gene TRBV3-1 combines with J gene TRBJ1-2; the D is unclear. The sequenced sample was PBMCs or a T cell subset sorted from them (not recorded which). This TCR was sampled from an adult woman who had mild COVID-19 (a few samples of this study predate the infection). Cell type and time point are not known. The CDR3 nucleotides read TGTGCCAGCAGCCAAGGTCTTTGGGTAGGGGGCTACACCTTC. Translating gives CASSQGLWVGGYTF.